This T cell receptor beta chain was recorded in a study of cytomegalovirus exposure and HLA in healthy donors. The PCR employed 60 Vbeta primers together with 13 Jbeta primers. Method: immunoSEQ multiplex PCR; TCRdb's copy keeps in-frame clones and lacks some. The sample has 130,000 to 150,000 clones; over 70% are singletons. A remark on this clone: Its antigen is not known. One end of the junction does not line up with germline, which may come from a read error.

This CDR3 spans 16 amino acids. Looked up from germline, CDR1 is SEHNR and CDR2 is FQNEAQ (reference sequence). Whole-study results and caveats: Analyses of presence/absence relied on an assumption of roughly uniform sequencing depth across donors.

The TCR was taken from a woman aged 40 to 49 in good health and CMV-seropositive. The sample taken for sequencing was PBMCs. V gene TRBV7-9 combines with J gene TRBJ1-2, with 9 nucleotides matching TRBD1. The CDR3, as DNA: TGTTCCAGCAGCTTAGAGGTCTCGACAGGGGGCTATGGCTACACCTTC. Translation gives CSSSLEVSTGGYGYTF.